This entry lists 9 T cell receptor beta chains sequenced from one sample in a study of blood T cell repertoires in COVID-19. Method: immunoSEQ multiplex PCR; TCRdb's copy keeps in-frame clones and lacks some. The sample includes some 70,000 clones, more than 75% of them seen just once. The material sequenced was peripheral blood. The receptors stem from a woman aged 60 to 75 with acute or convalescent COVID-19.

The chain uses TRBV4-3 and TRBJ1-4, with TRBD1 identical over 7 bases. The germline CDR1 and CDR2 sequences are LGHNA and YSLEER. The CDR3 spans 15 residues. The trim removed 0 bases at V and 8 bases at J, leaving 6 bases unmatched. CDR3 in amino acids: CASSQEGTGDEKLFF. CDR3 nucleotides: TGCGCCAGCAGCCAAGAGGGCACAGGGGACGAAAAACTGTTTTTT.

The V and J genes are TRBV19 and TRBJ2-5; 10 nucleotides agree with TRBD2. The CDR3 totals 17 residues. The ends lost 3 bases at V and 9 bases at J; junction bases unmatched: 16. Germline loops: CDR1 LNHDA, CDR2 SQIVND (reference sequence). The CDR3 loop reads CASSMGLAGGTSRAQYF. Written as DNA, the CDR3 is TGTGCCAGTAGTATGGGCTTAGCGGGGGGAACCTCGCGGGCCCAGTACTTC.

The genes are TRBV10-3 and TRBJ1-3, with TRBD1 as a possible D gene (5 bases). CDR3 length: 14 residues. CDR1 ENHRY and CDR2 SYGVKD come from the germline V gene. The V gene lost 8 bases and the J gene lost 0 bases, with 11 bases spanning the gap. The CDR3 DNA sequence: TGTGCCATCGGAACAGGCGACTCTGGAAACACCATATATTTT. It translates to CAIGTGDSGNTIYF.

V and J are TRBV11-2 and TRBJ1-1; D remains unclear. CDR3 size: 14 residues. The V end lost 5 bases, the J end lost 2 bases, and 12 bases lay between the germline ends. Looked up from germline, CDR1 is SGHAT and CDR2 is FQNNGV. CDR3 residues: CASSQISSNTEAFF. The CDR3 nucleotides are TGTGCCAGCAGCCAGATCTCCAGTAACACTGAAGCTTTCTTT.

The chain carries TRBV7-9 and TRBJ1-1, with D maybe TRBD1 (6 bases). The V end lost 3 bases, the J end lost 5 bases, and 13 bases lay between the germline ends. Germline V gene data show CDR1 as SEHNR and CDR2 as FQNEAQ (reference sequence). The CDR3 length is 14 residues. For the CDR3, the DNA is TGTGCCAGCAGCTTTCACAGGGTTCGGACTGAAGCTTTCTTT. As protein: CASSFHRVRTEAFF. The complete variable domain, with remaining parts taken from reference TRBV7-9 and TRBJ1-1, reads DTGVSQNPRHKITKRGQNVTFRCDPISEHNRLYWYRQTLGQGPEFLTYFQNEAQLEKSRLLSDRFSAERPKGSFSTLEIQRTEQGDSAMYLCASSFHRVRTEAFFGQGTRLTVV.

This clone was counted between two and nine times. The chain joins TRBV6-5 to TRBJ2-3; D unclear. Germline V gene sequence: CDR1 MNHEY, CDR2 SVGAGI. Deletions cut 10 bases from V and 2 bases from J, with 7 bases between. CDR3 length: 11 amino acids. The chain's CDR3 is CATSFTDTQYF. The DNA for the CDR3 is TGTGCCACCTCGTTCACAGATACGCAGTATTTT.

The chain has TRBV18 and TRBJ2-2; D not certain. The CDR3 is 15 residues long. The V end lost 0 bases, the J end lost 4 bases, and 9 bases lay between the germline ends. Germline loops: CDR1 KGHSH, CDR2 LQKENI. CDR3 protein: CASSPPGLSTGELFF. CDR3 coding DNA: TGTGCCAGCTCACCACCGGGCCTTTCCACCGGGGAGCTGTTTTTT.

The V call is TRBV4-2, the J call TRBJ1-2; 9 nucleotides match TRBD1. CDR3 length: 17 amino acids. Germline lookup yields CDR1 LGHNA and CDR2 YNFKEQ. V lost 0 bases and J lost 5; bases outside the gene matches: 10. The CDR3 sequence is CASSQDLGQGWIYGYTF. CDR3 bases: TGTGCCAGCAGCCAAGATCTCGGACAGGGGTGGATATATGGCTACACCTTC.

This clone was counted between two and nine times. The chain has TRBV6-4 and TRBJ2-3; no clear D gene. This CDR3 is 16 amino acids long. V was trimmed by 0 bases and J by 2 bases, leaving 12 bases between them. Germline V gene sequence: CDR1 MRHNA, CDR2 SNTAGT. The CDR3: CASSDSWQHYTDTQYF. CDR3 nucleotides: TGTGCCAGCAGTGACTCTTGGCAGCACTACACAGATACGCAGTATTTT.